Listed here are 22 T cell receptor beta chains from one sample, sequenced in a study of a mutant IDH1 vaccine in newly diagnosed glioma listed by TCRdb under 2021. The sample's time point label, decoded: week 47, end of study. Every vaccine dose consisted of 300 ug of a 20-mer mutant IDH1 peptide in Montanide, administered subcutaneously together with topical imiquimod. The library was obtained by the immunoSEQ multiplex PCR assay. Entries here come from immuneACCESS through TCRdb and include only in-frame sequences with V and J called. Some clones fail to appear in such tables; in the studies checked, an unresolved V gene covers under half of the shortfall, and the cause of the remainder is unknown. The sample table records 20,000 to 30,000 clones; over 80% of these occur just once. Jointly, the top ten make up approximately 3.6% of the sample. No antigen has been identified for these receptors.

This sample comprised PBMCs, obtained from a glioma patient whose treatment included an IDH1 peptide vaccine. These receptors came from a man aged 35 to 55 with glioma. Some clones in this sample may be carry-over from other donors' samples.

This chain joins TRBV4-1 and TRBJ2-1; D is perhaps TRBD2 (5 bases). The CDR3 totals 14 residues. Germline CDR1 and CDR2: MGHRA and YSYEKL. The germline V and J ends were trimmed by 3 bases and 10 bases, with 16 bases remaining between them. CDR3 in DNA: TGCGCCAGCAGCCATCTCGGGAATTGGCAGGAGCAGTTCTTC. The encoded protein is CASSHLGNWQEQFF.

The chain recombines TRBV28 with TRBJ2-1; 8 positions match TRBD1. Germline loops: CDR1 MDHEN, CDR2 SYDVKM. The CDR3 loop spans 14 amino acids. V shed 9 bases, J shed 2 bases, and the junction held 6 bases outside the gene matches. Here the CDR3 reads CASNRDRTYNEQFF. The CDR3 DNA reads as TGTGCCAGTAACAGGGACAGGACCTACAATGAGCAGTTCTTC. The full variable domain, its missing parts supplied by reference TRBV28 and TRBJ2-1, is DVKVTQSSRYLVKRTGEKVFLECVQDMDHENMFWYRQDPGLGLRLIYFSYDVKMKEKGDIPEGYSVSREKKERFSLILESASTNQTSMYLCASNRDRTYNEQFFGPGTRLTVL.

V is TRBV9 and J is TRBJ2-1, with a tentative D call TRBD1 (5 bases). The CDR3 runs 15 residues. Germline-derived CDR1 and CDR2 are SGDLS and YYNGEE. Between the trimmed V and J ends, which lost 3 bases and 5 bases, there was a span of 15 bases. This CDR3 is CASSGTLTVNNEQFF. The CDR3 nucleotides read TGTGCCAGCAGCGGAACCTTGACAGTGAACAATGAGCAGTTCTTC.

The table lists this clone with a count of one. The chain has TRBV18 and TRBJ1-6; D uncertain. The CDR3 loop spans 15 amino acids. V was clipped by 2 bases and J by 7 bases, with 12 bases between them. Per germline, CDR1 KGHSH and CDR2 LQKENI. The CDR3 here is CASSPNGMGNSPLHF. CDR3 bases: TGTGCCAGCTCACCAAACGGGATGGGGAATTCACCCCTCCACTTT. Combining the CDR3 with reference TRBV18 and TRBJ1-6 gives the whole variable domain NAGVMQNPRHLVRRRGQEARLRCSPMKGHSHVYWYRQLPEEGLKFMVYLQKENIIDESGMPKERFSAEFPKEGPSILRIQQVVRGDSAAYFCASSPNGMGNSPLHFGNGTRLTVT.

The J gene is TRBJ1-5, the V gene TRBV4-1; D gene unclear. This CDR3 is 15 amino acids long. The germline V and J ends were trimmed by 0 bases and 7 bases, with 13 bases remaining between them. Germline V CDR1 and CDR2: MGHRA, YSYEKL. The CDR3: CASSQDGVGKQPQHF. CDR3 coding DNA: TGCGCCAGCAGCCAAGACGGGGTGGGGAAACAGCCCCAGCATTTT.

To note about this clone: One end of the junction fails to match germline, which may point to a read error. The chain combines TRBV6-1 with TRBJ1-2, with D possibly matching TRBD1 (5 bases). The germline gives CDR1 MNHNS, CDR2 SASEGT. This CDR3 has 14 amino acids. CDR3: CASREEQVNYGYTF. The CDR3 nucleotides read TGTGCCAGCAGGGAAGAACAGGTTAACTATGGCTACACCTTC.

The chain employs TRBV6-5 and TRBJ2-4; D unclear. V was pared by 3 bases and J by 0 bases, with 9 bases between. The germline gives CDR1 MNHEY, CDR2 SVGAGI. This CDR3 spans 15 amino acids. The CDR3 nucleotides read TGTGCCAGCAGTTATCGACGTTTAGCCAAAAACATTCAGTACTTC. Translation gives CASSYRRLAKNIQYF.

J is TRBJ1-6 and V is TRBV6-5; D possibly corresponds to TRBD1 (6 bases). Germline CDR1 MNHEY, CDR2 SVGAGI. The CDR3 contains 14 residues. The V end lost 5 bases, the J end lost 9 bases, and 14 bases lay between the germline ends. The CDR3 DNA is TGTGCCAGCAGTATCAGGGGAAAAAGTTCACCCCTCCACTTT. It yields the protein CASSIRGKSSPLHF.

The chain recombines TRBV5-6 with TRBJ2-3; D remains ambiguous. The CDR3 spans 15 residues. Germline CDR1 and CDR2: SGHDT and YYEEEE. V lost 1 base to trimming and J lost 14 bases, with 23 bases between them. The CDR3 DNA reads TGTGCCAGCAGCTTGTCGTTCACGCGACTCCTTAGTCCGTATTTT. Translation: CASSLSFTRLLSPYF.

J is TRBJ2-5 and V is TRBV7-4; 7 nucleotides agree with TRBD1. From germline, CDR1 is SGHVT and CDR2 SQSDAQ. The ends lost 4 bases at V and 2 bases at J; junction bases unmatched: 10. The CDR3 runs to 16 residues. DNA of the CDR3: TGTGCCAGCAGCTCTATTTACAGGGGCGATCAAGAGACCCAGTACTTC. Translation gives CASSSIYRGDQETQYF.

This chain links TRBV5-6 with TRBJ1-4; D perhaps matches TRBD1 (6 bases). Germline V gene data show CDR1 as SGHDT and CDR2 as YYEEEE. The CDR3 has 15 residues. With 3 bases removed from V and 8 bases from J, the gap between germline ends came to 17 bases. The CDR3 DNA is TGTGCCAGCAGCTCGGAGGGCAGGGGCGCCGAAAAACTGTTTTTT. It yields the protein CASSSEGRGAEKLFF.

The chain is built from TRBV19 and TRBJ1-6; D might be TRBD1 (5 bases). Germline assignment: CDR1 LNHDA and CDR2 SQIVND (reference sequence). CDR3 length: 14 amino acids. V was cut by 4 bases and J by 6 bases, with 10 bases left in between. The CDR3 region has the DNA TGTGCCAGTAGTAACGGGGGACCTAATTCACCCCTCCACTTT. Encoded protein: CASSNGGPNSPLHF.

The chain carries TRBV6-6 and TRBJ1-1; D is undetermined. V lost 2 bases, J lost 0 bases, and 7 bases lay in between. CDR3 size: 14 residues. Germline V gene sequence: CDR1 MNHNY, CDR2 SVGAGI (reference sequence). CDR3 sequence: CASSYRPVNTEAFF. CDR3 in DNA: TGTGCCAGCAGTTACCGCCCCGTGAACACTGAAGCTTTCTTT.

The chain employs TRBV11-3 and TRBJ2-2, with D tentatively TRBD2 (5 bases). This CDR3 region has 15 residues. From germline, CDR1 is SGHNT and CDR2 YENEEA. Trimming shortened V by 1 base and J by 5 bases, and 11 bases separated the two germline ends. The CDR3 coding sequence is TGTGCCAGCAGCTTAGGAGGGTTGGGGACCGGGGAGCTGTTTTTT. It translates to CASSLGGLGTGELFF.

CDR3 protein: CASSLASFTDTQYF. The CDR3 nucleotides are TGCGCCAGCAGCTTGGCTAGCTTTACAGATACGCAGTATTTT. V gene TRBV5-1 combines with J gene TRBJ2-3; a possible D gene is TRBD2 (5 bases). Germline CDR1 reads SGHRS; CDR2 reads YFSETQ. The V gene lost 0 bases and the J gene lost 3 bases, with 8 bases spanning the gap. CDR3 length equals 14 residues. The variable domain in full, with the rest retrieved from reference TRBV5-1 and TRBJ2-3, is KAGVTQTPRYLIKTRGQQVTLSCSPISGHRSVSWYQQTPGQGLQFLFEYFSETQRNKGNFPGRFSGRQFSNSRSEMNVSTLELGDSALYLCASSLASFTDTQYFGPGTRLTVL.

The chain carries TRBV20-1 and TRBJ2-5, with D hard to call. Per germline, CDR1 DFQATT and CDR2 SNEGSKA (reference sequence). The CDR3 has 11 amino acids. The V end was cut by 7 bases, the J end by 2 bases, with 8 bases between. CDR3 nucleotides: TGCAGTGTTTACAAACAAGAGACCCAGTACTTC. Its protein product is CSVYKQETQYF.

The chain joins TRBV2 to TRBJ1-1, with no clear D. Trimming removed 8 bases at V and 3 bases at J, with 13 bases between. The CDR3 spans 13 residues. From germline, CDR1 is SNHLY and CDR2 FYNNEI. This chain's CDR3 is CASQNWRDTEAFF. In DNA, the CDR3 is TGTGCCAGCCAGAATTGGCGGGACACTGAAGCTTTCTTT.

V usage is TRBV6-6 and J usage is TRBJ1-1, with 9 positions matching TRBD1. With 7 bases clipped from V and 1 base from J, the junction kept 4 bases outside the gene matches. This CDR3 is 14 amino acids long. The germline V gene has CDR1 MNHNY and CDR2 SVGAGI (reference sequence). The CDR3: CASTPGQGNTEAFF. The DNA of the CDR3 is TGTGCCAGCACTCCGGGACAGGGGAACACTGAAGCTTTCTTT.

Here the CDR3 reads CSVDEGEETQYF. The CDR3 nucleotides are TGCAGCGTTGATGAGGGGGAAGAGACCCAGTACTTC. The genes are TRBV29-1 and TRBJ2-5; a weak D match, TRBD1 (6 bases). V gave up 3 bases and J gave up 3 bases, with 8 bases separating them. Germline loops: CDR1 SQVTM, CDR2 ANQGSEA. There are 12 residues in the CDR3.

The J gene is TRBJ1-2, the V gene TRBV9; D possibly corresponds to TRBD1 (5 bases). CDR3 length equals 13 residues. Germline lookup yields CDR1 SGDLS and CDR2 YYNGEE. Between the trimmed V and J ends, which lost 0 bases and 5 bases, there was a span of 8 bases. For the CDR3, the DNA is TGTGCCAGCAGCGTAGCTTCAGGGTATGGCTACACCTTC. It is translated as CASSVASGYGYTF.

The chain couples TRBV2 to TRBJ1-2; 7 bases line up with TRBD1. This CDR3 region has 14 residues. From germline, CDR1 is SNHLY and CDR2 FYNNEI. Trimming removed 4 bases from V and 4 bases from J; junction bases left unmatched: 6. CDR3: CASSGMTGIYGYTF. The CDR3 DNA sequence: TGTGCCAGCAGTGGGATGACAGGGATCTATGGCTACACCTTC.

This chain links TRBV5-1 with TRBJ1-1; no definite D call. CDR3 length equals 13 residues. Germline V gives CDR1 SGHRS, CDR2 YFSETQ. Trimming took off 7 bases at V and 1 base at J, with 11 bases between the two ends. The chain's CDR3 is CASGRDSNTEAFF. CDR3 bases: TGCGCCAGCGGCCGGGATTCGAACACTGAAGCTTTCTTT.